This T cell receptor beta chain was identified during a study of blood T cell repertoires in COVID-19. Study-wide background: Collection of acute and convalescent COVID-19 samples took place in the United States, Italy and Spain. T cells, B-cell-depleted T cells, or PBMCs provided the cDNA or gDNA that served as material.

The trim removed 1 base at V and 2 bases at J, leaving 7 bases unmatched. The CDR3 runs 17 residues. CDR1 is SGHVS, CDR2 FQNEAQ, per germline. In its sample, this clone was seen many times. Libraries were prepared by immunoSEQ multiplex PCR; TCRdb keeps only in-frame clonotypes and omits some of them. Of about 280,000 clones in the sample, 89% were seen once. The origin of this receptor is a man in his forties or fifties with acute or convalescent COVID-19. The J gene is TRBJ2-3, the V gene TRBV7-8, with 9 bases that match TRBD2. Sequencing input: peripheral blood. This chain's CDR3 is CASSLEASGEITDTQYF. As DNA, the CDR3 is TGTGCCAGCAGCTTAGAAGCTAGCGGGGAGATCACAGATACGCAGTATTTT. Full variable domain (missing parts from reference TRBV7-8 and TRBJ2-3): GAGVSQSPRYKVAKRGQDVALRCDPISGHVSLFWYQQALGQGPEFLTYFQNEAQLDKSGLPSDRFFAERPEGSVSTLKIQRTQQEDSAVYLCASSLEASGEITDTQYFGPGTRLTVL.